The rows below give T cell receptor beta chains drawn from one sample of a study of beta chain features in type 1 diabetes. Sequencing was performed with immunoSEQ multiplex PCR; in TCRdb, only in-frame clones are kept and a portion is missing. The sample lists more than 350,000 clones, 10% to 12% occurring once. The sequencing input was naive CD4+ T cells from blood. The receptors here all came from a woman aged 18-30 years in good health. Each CDR3 is given with its conserved first and last residue. The order of the fields is CDR3 protein, V gene, CDR3 length, J gene.

CASSQLLNTEAFF | TRBV14 | 13 | TRBJ1-1
CASSQVVRAAKNIQYF | TRBV4-3 | 16 | TRBJ2-4
CSVVSPRGADGYTF | TRBV29-1 | 14 | TRBJ1-2
CASSQGHVREETQYF | TRBV4-2 | 15 | TRBJ2-5
CASLTFTDTQYF | TRBV6-4 | 12 | TRBJ2-3
CASRRGGETQYF | TRBV2 | 12 | TRBJ2-5
CSVENYPSYNEQFF | TRBV29-1 | 14 | TRBJ2-1
CASSSRQGGGNTIYF | TRBV13 | 15 | TRBJ1-3
CASSKVRALPTDTQYF | TRBV21-1 | 16 | TRBJ2-3
CASSRDAVQRFSYNEQFF | TRBV4-3 | 18 | TRBJ2-1
CSARQEVF | TRBV20-1 | 8 | TRBJ1-2
CSVEAGYEQYF | TRBV29-1 | 11 | TRBJ2-7
CASSQGASGGPPQYF | TRBV4-2 | 15 | TRBJ2-5
CASSRTINEQFF | TRBV7-9 | 12 | TRBJ2-1
CASSLQLGSYTEAFF | TRBV28 | 15 | TRBJ1-1
CASSRVDSRHEQYF | TRBV27 | 14 | TRBJ2-7
CASGGGAIQETQYF | TRBV9 | 14 | TRBJ2-5
CASSPQGPDTQYF | TRBV11-2 | 13 | TRBJ2-3
CASGHGLGDTQYF | TRBV7-9 | 13 | TRBJ2-3
CSVGTGPSTQYF | TRBV29-1 | 12 | TRBJ2-5
CASSTGNGYTF | TRBV6-5 | 11 | TRBJ1-2
CASSFGTSEYNEQFF | TRBV5-1 | 15 | TRBJ2-1
CASRQGSGYTF | TRBV5-1 | 11 | TRBJ1-2
CASSLVFGTTYEQYF | TRBV5-1 | 15 | TRBJ2-7
CASSSQLAGPGTQYF | TRBV19 | 15 | TRBJ2-5
CASSSTGNYGYTF | TRBV6-5 | 13 | TRBJ1-2
CASSPARRLFF | TRBV7-2 | 11 | TRBJ2-2
CASSIAGRWRATNEKLFF | TRBV19 | 18 | TRBJ1-4
CASSEESHQPQHF | TRBV2 | 13 | TRBJ1-5
CATSRKGKAYEQYF | TRBV15 | 14 | TRBJ2-7
CAIRGQVGTQYF | TRBV10-3 | 12 | TRBJ2-5
CASSLIRQGSNYGYTF | TRBV7-9 | 16 | TRBJ1-2
CSVDLGGTDTQYF | TRBV29-1 | 13 | TRBJ2-3
CASSLSLANEQFF | TRBV7-9 | 13 | TRBJ2-1
CASSRRGYEQYF | TRBV7-2 | 12 | TRBJ2-7
CASSRRTLGTGELFF | TRBV4-3 | 15 | TRBJ2-2
CASSRDTNTGELFF | TRBV18 | 14 | TRBJ2-2
CASSLDRGDIQYF | TRBV11-2 | 13 | TRBJ2-4
CASSQVGGTAETQYF | TRBV4-2 | 15 | TRBJ2-5
CSVGDRHQPQHF | TRBV29-1 | 12 | TRBJ1-5
CASSYRGGDYEQFF | TRBV6-5 | 14 | TRBJ2-1
CASSLDPKFWRSQETQYF | TRBV7-8 | 18 | TRBJ2-5
CASSLRDRPAGELFF | TRBV4-3 | 15 | TRBJ2-2
CSVDVAADEQYF | TRBV29-1 | 12 | TRBJ2-7
CAISESGDTQYF | TRBV10-3 | 12 | TRBJ2-3